A single sample gave rise to the 2 T cell receptor beta chains below, sequenced in a study of response to subunit inactivated influenza vaccine. Using its own MiXCR run on the RT-PCR reads, TCRdb lists one record per CDR3 protein. The table shows some 640,000 distinct CDR3 sequences, with approximately 15% occurring only once. The input for sequencing was PBMCs from blood, taken less than 15 days before vaccination. These receptors all come from a man in his fifties who received an inactivated influenza vaccine.

This clonotype was counted ten times or more. The CDR3 sequence is CASSEPSRQGRAYEQYF. CDR3 sequence (DNA): TGTGCCAGCAGCGAACCGTCAAGACAGGGGCGAGCCTACGAGCAGTACTTC. The gene calls are TRBV2 and TRBJ2-7; TRBD1 aligns across 8 bases. Germline CDR1 reads SNHLY; CDR2 reads FYNNEI. The CDR3 runs to 17 residues. V lost 6 bases to trimming and J lost 2 bases; unmatched junction nucleotides: 15.

This chain uses TRBV12-3 or TRBV12-4 with TRBJ2-7; D gene ambiguous. The CDR3 covers 13 residues. Trimming pared 1 base from V and 6 bases from J, leaving 10 bases between. The CDR3 protein is CASSLGYLGEQYF. The CDR3 bases are TGTGCCAGCAGTTTAGGCTACCTCGGCGAGCAGTACTTC.